A selection of T cell receptor beta chains follows, all from one sample in a study of cytomegalovirus exposure and HLA in healthy donors. The assay was immunoSEQ multiplex PCR, and TCRdb's table has in-frame clones only and misses some. This sample has some 200,000 clones, with about four fifths found just once. Material for sequencing was PBMCs. The receptors originated from a girl aged 10 to 17 in good health and CMV-seropositive. The CDR3 runs from the conserved cysteine through the conserved F or W. Fields, in order: V gene, J gene, clone size, D gene, CDR3 protein, CDR3 DNA. A D gene is named only where the DNA matches it firmly. Some rows have no size entry. The others give once, few or many, or a class for an expanded clone.

v_call: TRBV6-6; j_call: TRBJ1-3; clone_size: .; d_call: TRBD1; cdr3_aa: CASRGQALRGNTIYF; cdr3_nt: TGTGCCAGCAGGGGACAGGCGTTGAGAGGAAACACCATATATTTT
v_call: TRBV19; j_call: TRBJ1-3; clone_size: .; d_call: .; cdr3_aa: CASSIAQGYPGNTIYF; cdr3_nt: TGTGCCAGTAGTATAGCACAGGGCTATCCTGGAAACACCATATATTTT
v_call: TRBV19; j_call: TRBJ1-2; clone_size: .; d_call: .; cdr3_aa: CASSFLPAVAGGYTF; cdr3_nt: TGTGCCAGTAGTTTCTTACCGGCCGTTGCGGGGGGCTACACCTTC
v_call: TRBV12-5; j_call: TRBJ1-2; clone_size: .; d_call: .; cdr3_aa: CASGLETGFYGYTF; cdr3_nt: TGTGCTAGTGGTTTGGAAACAGGGTTCTATGGCTACACCTTC
v_call: TRBV9; j_call: TRBJ2-7; clone_size: .; d_call: TRBD1; cdr3_aa: CASSGRGQGYEQYF; cdr3_nt: TGTGCCAGCAGCGGCCGGGGACAGGGGTACGAGCAGTACTTC
v_call: TRBV14; j_call: TRBJ1-4; clone_size: once; d_call: TRBD1; cdr3_aa: CASSQRQGADEKLFF; cdr3_nt: TGTGCCAGCAGCCAACGACAGGGGGCCGATGAAAAACTGTTTTTT
v_call: TRBV4-3; j_call: TRBJ2-1; clone_size: .; d_call: .; cdr3_aa: CASSQDGAGAYNEQFF; cdr3_nt: TGCGCCAGCAGCCAAGATGGGGCGGGGGCTTACAATGAGCAGTTCTTC
v_call: TRBV2; j_call: TRBJ1-2; clone_size: once; d_call: .; cdr3_aa: CASGSSGYGYTF; cdr3_nt: TGTGCCAGCGGGTCCTCAGGGTATGGCTACACCTTC
v_call: TRBV7-9; j_call: TRBJ2-7; clone_size: .; d_call: .; cdr3_aa: CASSLVEGAHEQYF; cdr3_nt: TGTGCCAGCAGCTTAGTGGAGGGGGCCCACGAGCAGTACTTC
v_call: TRBV4-2; j_call: TRBJ1-1; clone_size: .; d_call: TRBD1; cdr3_aa: CASSQDPDRGNTEAFF; cdr3_nt: TGTGCCAGCAGCCAAGATCCGGACAGGGGAAACACTGAAGCTTTCTTT
v_call: TRBV6-5; j_call: TRBJ1-2; clone_size: .; d_call: .; cdr3_aa: CASSLKSGYGYTF; cdr3_nt: TGTGCCAGCTCCCTGAAGTCAGGCTATGGCTACACCTTC
v_call: TRBV30; j_call: TRBJ1-5; clone_size: .; d_call: TRBD1; cdr3_aa: CAWRTGGGLNQPQHF; cdr3_nt: TGTGCCTGGAGGACAGGGGGCGGCCTCAATCAGCCCCAGCATTTT
v_call: TRBV12-5; j_call: TRBJ2-7; clone_size: once; d_call: .; cdr3_aa: CASGLAGQGYEQYF; cdr3_nt: TGTGCTAGTGGTTTGGCCGGCCAGGGCTACGAGCAGTACTTC